Shown below are 14 T cell receptor beta chains from a single sample sequenced in a study of T cell repertoires in cytomegalovirus infection. These receptors' antigens are unknown. TCRdb re-called the reads with MiXCR, one entry per CDR3 protein. The sample holds about 900,000 distinct CDR3 sequences; roughly 31% are singletons and the top ten take around 15%. The material was cultured CD8+ T cells from PBMCs, obtained from culture after CMV antigen stimulation. Receptor source: a human donor in good health (CMV status not recorded). Some clones in this sample may be carry-over from other donors' samples.

The CDR3 sequence: CASSSLEGSNEQYV. Written as DNA, the CDR3 is TGTGCCAGCAGCAGCCTCGAGGGCTCCAACGAGCAGTACGTC. The chain joins TRBV28 to TRBJ2-7; D perhaps matches TRBD2 (5 bases). Germline V gene lookup returns CDR1 MDHEN and CDR2 SYDVKM. CDR3 size: 14 residues.

The rearrangement joins TRBV5-1 to TRBJ2-5; TRBD1 agrees at 8 bases. Trimming took 3 bases from V and 2 from J; bases not matched to a gene: 6. Germline V CDR1 and CDR2: SGHRS, YFSETQ. The CDR3 extends over 15 amino acids. CDR3 in amino acids: CASSSLQGEQETQYF. The CDR3 region has the DNA TGCGCCAGCAGCTCCTTACAGGGGGAACAAGAGACCCAGTACTTC.

The table lists this clonotype with many counts. The chain joins TRBV7-2 to TRBJ1-2; D is unclear. Germline loops: CDR1 SGHTA, CDR2 FQGNSA. This CDR3 has 13 amino acids. Trimming shortened V by 5 bases and J by 0 bases, and 7 bases separated the two germline ends. The CDR3 loop reads CASSLNSNYGYTF. The CDR3 coding sequence is TGTGCCAGCAGCCTGAACTCTAACTATGGCTACACCTTC.

In this sample, this clonotype turned up a few times. This chain joins TRBV12-3 or TRBV12-4 and TRBJ2-1; tentatively, D is TRBD2 (5 bases). This CDR3 has 14 amino acids. Trimming removed 4 bases at V and 7 bases at J, with 14 bases between. The chain's CDR3 is CASSSSPGLNEQFF. CDR3 sequence (DNA): TGTGCCAGCAGTTCCTCTCCTGGACTTAATGAGCAGTTCTTC.

The V call is TRBV7-8, the J call TRBJ2-7; 8 bases line up with TRBD1. There are 15 residues in the CDR3. Looked up from germline, CDR1 is SGHVS and CDR2 is FQNEAQ. The V segment lost 5 bases and the J segment 3 bases; nucleotides outside the gene matches: 9. The CDR3 is CASSPAGTGIYEQYV. The CDR3, as DNA: TGTGCCAGCAGCCCGGCCGGGACAGGCATCTACGAGCAGTACGTC.

This clonotype has only a few counts. The V and J genes are TRBV6-2 or TRBV6-3 and TRBJ2-7, with D possibly matching TRBD1 (5 bases). The CDR3 has 14 amino acids. Trimming pared 0 bases from V and 0 bases from J, leaving 6 bases between. CDR1 and CDR2 from the germline V gene are MNHEY and SVGEGT. CDR3 bases: TGTGCCAGCAGTTACTCGGACATCTCCTACGAGCAGTACGTC. Protein product: CASSYSDISYEQYV.

This clonotype has only a few counts. V usage is TRBV27 and J usage is TRBJ2-3; 7 nucleotides match TRBD1. The CDR3 is made up of 15 amino acids. V was pared by 4 bases and J by 1 base, with 5 bases of the junction left unmatched. Per the germline V gene, CDR1 is MNHEY and CDR2 is SMNVEV (reference sequence). CDR3 amino acids: CASSYRGRGTDTQYF. As DNA, the CDR3 is TGTGCCAGCAGTTACAGGGGTCGAGGCACAGATACGCAGTATTTT.

This clonotype was observed a handful of times. The chain carries TRBV9 and TRBJ2-7; TRBD1 aligns across 8 bases. Germline V gene lookup returns CDR1 SGDLS and CDR2 YYNGEE. The CDR3 extends over 14 amino acids. With 3 bases clipped from V and 3 bases from J, the junction kept 5 bases outside the gene matches. CDR3 region: CASSEGDRNYEQYF. The DNA for the CDR3 is TGTGCCAGCAGCGAGGGGGACAGGAACTACGAGCAGTACTTC.

The V call is TRBV28, the J call TRBJ2-7; 14 bases match TRBD2. This CDR3 has 16 amino acids. V lost 4 bases to trimming and J lost 3 bases; unmatched junction nucleotides: 5. Per the germline V gene, CDR1 is MDHEN and CDR2 is SYDVKM. CDR3 DNA: TGTGCCAGCAGTTCGGGACTAGCGGGGGTAGACTACGAGCAGTACGTC. Its protein is CASSSGLAGVDYEQYV.

In its sample, this clonotype was seen many times. This chain uses TRBV7-2 with TRBJ2-2; D is undetermined. Germline V gene lookup returns CDR1 SGHTA and CDR2 FQGNSA. Deletions cut 1 base from V and 0 bases from J, with 6 bases between. The CDR3 is made up of 15 amino acids. CDR3 residues: CASSLEQPNTGELFF. The DNA of the CDR3 is TGTGCCAGCAGCTTAGAACAGCCGAACACCGGGGAGCTGTTTTTT.

This clonotype was found once. A much larger clone differs by one base, so this may be a read error. This chain connects TRBV12-3 or TRBV12-4 to TRBJ1-2, with TRBD1 identical over 7 bases. The CDR3 totals 14 residues. DNA of the CDR3: TGTGCCAGCAGTGGTCAGGGGGTTAACTATGGCTGCACCTTC. Its translation is CASSGQGVNYGCTF.

The chain is built from TRBV5-4 and TRBJ2-5; D not resolved. The V and J ends lost 6 bases and 2 bases respectively, with 11 bases between them. CDR1 is SGHNT and CDR2 is YYREEE in the germline V gene (reference sequence). The CDR3 sequence is 13 residues long. The DNA for the CDR3 is TGTGCCAGCAAGACATCACCACAAGAGACCCAGTACTTC. This sequence encodes CASKTSPQETQYF.

V gene TRBV10-3 combines with J gene TRBJ2-1; D may correspond to TRBD1 or TRBD2 (5 bases each). The CDR3 is made up of 16 amino acids. The germline gives CDR1 ENHRY, CDR2 SYGVKD. Trimming shortened V by 0 bases and J by 2 bases, and 11 bases separated the two germline ends. In nucleotides, the CDR3 is TGTGCCATCAGTGAGTCCGCAGGGAGACCCTACAATGAGCAGTTCTTC. It is translated as CAISESAGRPYNEQFF.

The chain joins TRBV7-9 to TRBJ1-6, with 9 bases that match TRBD1. Germline-derived CDR1 and CDR2 are SEHNR and FQNEAQ (reference sequence). The CDR3 runs to 13 residues. Trimming at V came to 11 bases and at J to 10 bases, leaving 9 bases not matched to a gene. CDR3 bases: TGTGCCGTACCGGGACAGGGAGAATCACCCCTCCACTTT. Translating it yields CAVPGQGESPLHF.